The clone carrying this TCR delta chain appeared a few times. Its antigen is not identified. This CDR3 is built from 20 residues. The junction had 14 bases not matched to a gene; V was cut back by 0 bases and J by 2 bases. Germline CDR1 is TSWWSYY and CDR2 is QGS. The record originates from a study of human gamma delta and Vdelta1 T cells. General study results and limits: Delta One T cells were reportedly polyclonal and broadly cytotoxic against acute myeloid leukemia.

TCRdb re-called the PCR reads with CATT. The sample includes roughly 7,000 delta-chain clones, nearly 40% of them seen just once. V gene TRDV1 combines with J gene TRDJ1; 11 bases fit TRDD3. The specimen sequenced was Vdelta1 gamma-delta T cells from blood grown in culture (DOT cells). This TCR was sampled from a human donor in good health. The CDR3 sequence is CALGELFPVLGDMSTDKLIF. The CDR3 coding sequence is TGTGCTCTTGGGGAACTCTTCCCGGTACTGGGGGATATGTCAACCGATAAACTCATCTTT.